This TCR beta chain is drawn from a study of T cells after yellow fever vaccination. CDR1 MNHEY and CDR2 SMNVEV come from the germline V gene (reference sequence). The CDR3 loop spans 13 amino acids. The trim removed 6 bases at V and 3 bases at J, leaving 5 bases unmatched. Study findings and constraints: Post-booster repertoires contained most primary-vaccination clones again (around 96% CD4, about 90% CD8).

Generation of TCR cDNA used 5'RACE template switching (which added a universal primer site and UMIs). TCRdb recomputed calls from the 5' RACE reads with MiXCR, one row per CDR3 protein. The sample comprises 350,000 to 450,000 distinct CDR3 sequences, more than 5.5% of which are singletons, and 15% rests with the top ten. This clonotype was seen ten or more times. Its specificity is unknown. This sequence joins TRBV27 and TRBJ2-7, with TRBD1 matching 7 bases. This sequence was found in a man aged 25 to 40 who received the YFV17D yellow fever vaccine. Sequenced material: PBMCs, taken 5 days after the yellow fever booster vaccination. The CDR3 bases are TGTGCCAGCAGGACGGACAGGAACTACGAGCAGTACTTC. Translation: CASRTDRNYEQYF.